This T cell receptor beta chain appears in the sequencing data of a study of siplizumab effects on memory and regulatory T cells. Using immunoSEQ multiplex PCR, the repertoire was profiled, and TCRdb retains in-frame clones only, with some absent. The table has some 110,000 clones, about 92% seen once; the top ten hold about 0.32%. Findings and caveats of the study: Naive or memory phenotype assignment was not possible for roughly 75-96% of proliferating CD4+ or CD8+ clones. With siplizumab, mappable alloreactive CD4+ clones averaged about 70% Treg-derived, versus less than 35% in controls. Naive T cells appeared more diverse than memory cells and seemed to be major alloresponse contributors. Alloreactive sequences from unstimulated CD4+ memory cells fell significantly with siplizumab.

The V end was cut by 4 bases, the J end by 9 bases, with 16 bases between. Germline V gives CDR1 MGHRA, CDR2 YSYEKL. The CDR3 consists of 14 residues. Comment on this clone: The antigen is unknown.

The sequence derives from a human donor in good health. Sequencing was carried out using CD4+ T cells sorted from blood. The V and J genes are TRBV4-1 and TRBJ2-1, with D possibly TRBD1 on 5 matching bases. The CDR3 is CASSPSDISGEQFF. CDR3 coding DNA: TGCGCCAGCAGCCCCTCGGACATTTCGGGTGAGCAGTTCTTC.